One and the same sample provided the 5 T cell receptor beta chains below, sequenced in a study of cytomegalovirus exposure and HLA in healthy donors. Clones were sequenced by immunoSEQ multiplex PCR, and TCRdb holds only the in-frame ones, with some missing. The data show 250,000 to 350,000 clones, approximately 87% seen once. Sample: PBMCs. Receptor source: a woman between 18 and 29 years old in good health and CMV-seronegative.

In DNA form, the CDR3 reads TGTGCCAGCACTAAGGAGGGAACGCAGTATTTT. It encodes CASTKEGTQYF. The chain couples TRBV6-5 to TRBJ2-3, with D perhaps matching TRBD2 (6 bases). The CDR3 length is 11 residues. Looked up from germline, CDR1 is MNHEY and CDR2 is SVGAGI. Trimming cost V 7 bases and J 9 bases, with 11 bases left between them.

This rearrangement joins TRBV30 to TRBJ1-4, with TRBD1 as a possible D gene (6 bases). Trimming shortened V by 2 bases and J by 0 bases, and 10 bases separated the two germline ends. Per germline, CDR1 GTSNPN and CDR2 SVGIG (reference sequence). The CDR3 has 15 residues. This CDR3 is CAWSSGQTTNEKLFF. The CDR3 bases are TGTGCCTGGAGTTCAGGACAGACAACTAATGAAAAACTGTTTTTT.

CDR3 region: CASSVTGTSSYNEQFF. For the CDR3, the DNA is TGTGCCAGCAGCGTAACCGGGACTAGCTCGTACAATGAGCAGTTCTTC. This sequence joins TRBV9 and TRBJ2-1; TRBD2 agrees at 9 bases. This CDR3 has 16 amino acids. Germline lookup yields CDR1 SGDLS and CDR2 YYNGEE. V shed 1 base, J shed 4 bases, and the junction held 6 bases outside the gene matches. Full variable domain (remainder filled in from reference TRBV9 and TRBJ2-1): DSGVTQTPKHLITATGQRVTLRCSPRSGDLSVYWYQQSLDQGLQFLIQYYNGEERAKGNILERFSAQQFPDLHSELNLSSLELGDSALYFCASSVTGTSSYNEQFFGPGTRLTVL.

J is TRBJ2-7 and V is TRBV6-1; 7 nucleotides line up with TRBD1. The CDR3 runs to 16 residues. Germline lookup yields CDR1 MNHNS and CDR2 SASEGT. With V trimmed by 0 bases and J by 5 bases, 10 bases remained unmatched. DNA for the CDR3: TGTGCCAGCAGTGAAGCCGGCAGGGGGTCTGTGGACGAGCAGTACTTC. It is translated as CASSEAGRGSVDEQYF.

This sequence joins TRBV5-7 and TRBJ2-2, with TRBD2 matching 11 bases. TRBV5-7 falls under the ORF class, with uncertain function. This CDR3 is 19 amino acids long. V shed 8 bases and J 1 base; nucleotides not matched to a gene: 16. The DNA for the CDR3 is TGTGCCAGGCACACCGGGACTAGCGGAACAGTGGGGAACACCGGGGAGCTGTTTTTT. Amino acid sequence: CARHTGTSGTVGNTGELFF.